In this sample, the clone carrying this TCR beta chain turned up once. The data belong to a study of T-cell reconstitution after alpha-beta-depleted transplantation in children. Germline CDR1 is SGHAT and CDR2 is FQNNGV. Germline trimming cut 4 bases from V and 8 bases from J; bases unmatched to any gene: 7. This CDR3 spans 13 amino acids. Unique molecular identifiers were used to barcode this TCRbeta library. One entry per CDR3 protein, called by TCRdb with MiXCR from the PCR reads. The profile covers around 600,000 distinct CDR3 sequences, with 16% appearing a single time and 0.85% to 1.3% taken by the ten largest.

The chain carries TRBV11-2 and TRBJ1-2; TRBD1 matches at 7 bases. The TCR comes from a human donor who donated a stem cell graft to a child with acute myeloid leukemia. The sequences come from PBMCs from the stem cell graft donor, collected from the stem cell graft. The CDR3 protein is CASSSQGNRGYTF. The DNA for the CDR3 is TGTGCCAGCAGCTCACAGGGGAACAGGGGCTACACCTTC.